The clone carrying this T cell receptor (beta chain) was counted a few times. Its specificity is unknown. This specimen comes from a study of identical twins. The study's findings and limits: For cord blood, abundant beta clonotypes had fewer insertions, unlike memory repertoires, which showed none.

With 2 bases removed from V and 6 bases from J, the gap between germline ends came to 11 bases. From germline, CDR1 is SEHNR and CDR2 FQNEAQ (reference sequence). CDR3 length: 14 amino acids. After template switching added a universal primer site, the resulting cDNA carried unique molecular identifiers. TCRdb independently ran MiXCR on the 5' RACE reads; one entry per CDR3 protein. The data hold 540,000 or so distinct CDR3 sequences, with 20% to 25% observed a single time. This same sample was also part of a study on yellow fever vaccine responses in identical twins.

This receptor was obtained from a woman aged 18-29 years in good health. Input material: CD4+ T cells sorted from blood. The chain carries TRBV7-9 and TRBJ2-1; unclear D gene. The CDR3, as DNA: TGTGCCAGCAGCTTACCTTGGACGGCCAATGAGCAGTTCTTC. Translated: CASSLPWTANEQFF.